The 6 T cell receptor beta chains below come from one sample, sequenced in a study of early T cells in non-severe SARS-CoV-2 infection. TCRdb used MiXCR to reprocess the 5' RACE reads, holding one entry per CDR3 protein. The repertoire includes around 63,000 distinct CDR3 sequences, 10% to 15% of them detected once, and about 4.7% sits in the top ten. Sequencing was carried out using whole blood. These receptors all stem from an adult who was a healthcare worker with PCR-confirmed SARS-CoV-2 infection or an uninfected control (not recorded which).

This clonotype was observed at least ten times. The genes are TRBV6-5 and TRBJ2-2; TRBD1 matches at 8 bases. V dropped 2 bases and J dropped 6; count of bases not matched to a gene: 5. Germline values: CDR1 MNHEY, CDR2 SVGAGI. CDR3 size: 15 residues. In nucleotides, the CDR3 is TGTGCCAGCAGTTACCAGGGACAGGTGGCCGGGGAGCTGTTTTTT. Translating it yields CASSYQGQVAGELFF.

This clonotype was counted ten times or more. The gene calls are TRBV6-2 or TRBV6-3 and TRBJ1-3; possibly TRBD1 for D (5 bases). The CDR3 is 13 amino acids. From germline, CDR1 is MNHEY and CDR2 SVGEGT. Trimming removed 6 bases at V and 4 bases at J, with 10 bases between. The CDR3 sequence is CASRRDGGNTIYF. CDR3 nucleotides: TGTGCCAGCAGACGGGACGGAGGAAACACCATATATTTT.

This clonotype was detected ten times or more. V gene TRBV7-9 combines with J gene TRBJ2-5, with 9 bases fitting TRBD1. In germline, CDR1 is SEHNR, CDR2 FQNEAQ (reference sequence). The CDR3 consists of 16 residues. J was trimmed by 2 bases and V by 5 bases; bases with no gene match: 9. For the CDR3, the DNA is TGTGCCAGCAGCCCACTTGGACAGGGGTTGCAAGAGACCCAGTACTTC. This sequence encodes CASSPLGQGLQETQYF.

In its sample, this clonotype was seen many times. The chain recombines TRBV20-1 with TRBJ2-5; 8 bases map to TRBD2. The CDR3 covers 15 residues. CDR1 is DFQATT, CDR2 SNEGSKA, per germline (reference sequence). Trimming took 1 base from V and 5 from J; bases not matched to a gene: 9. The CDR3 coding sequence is TGCAGTGCTAGAGTTCCCAGCGGGGGAAGTGAGACCCAGTACTTC. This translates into CSARVPSGGSETQYF.

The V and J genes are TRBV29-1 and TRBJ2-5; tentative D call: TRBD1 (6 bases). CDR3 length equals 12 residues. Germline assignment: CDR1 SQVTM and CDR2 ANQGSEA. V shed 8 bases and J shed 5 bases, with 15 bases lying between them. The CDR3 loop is CSISTGSETQYF. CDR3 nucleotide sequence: TGCAGCATCTCCACAGGGTCGGAGACCCAGTACTTC.

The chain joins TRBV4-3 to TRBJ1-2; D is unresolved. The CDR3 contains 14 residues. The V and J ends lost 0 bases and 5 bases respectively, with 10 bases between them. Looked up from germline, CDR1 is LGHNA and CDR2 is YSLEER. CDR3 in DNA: TGCGCCAGCAGCCAAGAGCGGGGTCGATATGGCTACACCTTC. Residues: CASSQERGRYGYTF.